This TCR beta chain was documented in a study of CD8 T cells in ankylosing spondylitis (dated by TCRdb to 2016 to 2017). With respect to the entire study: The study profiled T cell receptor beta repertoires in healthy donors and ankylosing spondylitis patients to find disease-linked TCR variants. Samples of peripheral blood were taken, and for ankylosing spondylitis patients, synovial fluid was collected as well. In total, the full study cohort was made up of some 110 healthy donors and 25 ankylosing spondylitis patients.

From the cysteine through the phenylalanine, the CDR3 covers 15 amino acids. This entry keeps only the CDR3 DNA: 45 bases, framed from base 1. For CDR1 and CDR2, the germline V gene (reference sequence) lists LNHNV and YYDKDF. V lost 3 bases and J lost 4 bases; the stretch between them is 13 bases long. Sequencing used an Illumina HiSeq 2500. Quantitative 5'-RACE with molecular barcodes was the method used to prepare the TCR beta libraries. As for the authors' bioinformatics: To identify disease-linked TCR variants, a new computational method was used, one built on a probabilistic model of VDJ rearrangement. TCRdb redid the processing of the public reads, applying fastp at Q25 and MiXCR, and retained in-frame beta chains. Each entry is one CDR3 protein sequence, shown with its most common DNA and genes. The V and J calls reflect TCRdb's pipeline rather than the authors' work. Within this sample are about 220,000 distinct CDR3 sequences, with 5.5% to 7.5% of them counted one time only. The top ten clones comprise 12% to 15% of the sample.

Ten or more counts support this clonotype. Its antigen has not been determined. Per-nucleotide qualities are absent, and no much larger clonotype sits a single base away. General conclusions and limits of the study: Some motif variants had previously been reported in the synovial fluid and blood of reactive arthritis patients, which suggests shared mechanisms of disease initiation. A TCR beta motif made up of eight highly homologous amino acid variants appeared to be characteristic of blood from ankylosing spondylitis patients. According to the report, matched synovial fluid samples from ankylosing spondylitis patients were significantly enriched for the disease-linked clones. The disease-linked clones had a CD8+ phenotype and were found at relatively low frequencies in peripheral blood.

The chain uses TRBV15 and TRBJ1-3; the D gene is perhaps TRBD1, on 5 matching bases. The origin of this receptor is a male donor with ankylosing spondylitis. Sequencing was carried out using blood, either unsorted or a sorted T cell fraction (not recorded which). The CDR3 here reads CATSSTGSRGNTIYF. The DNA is TGTGCCACCAGCAGTACAGGATCAAGGGGAAACACCATATATTTT. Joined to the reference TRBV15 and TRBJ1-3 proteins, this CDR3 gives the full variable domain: DAMVIQNPRYQVTQFGKPVTLSCSQTLNHNVMYWYQQKSSQAPKLLFHYYDKDFNNEADTPDNFQSRRPNTSFCFLDIRSPGLGDTAMYLCATSSTGSRGNTIYFGEGSWLTVV.